Listed below are T cell receptor beta chains from one sample, sequenced in a study of cytomegalovirus exposure and HLA in healthy donors. Data came from immunoSEQ multiplex PCR; TCRdb stores just in-frame clones and leaves some out. Of about 210,000 clones listed, over 80% are singletons. The sample taken for sequencing was PBMCs. These TCRs come from a man aged 40-49 years in good health and CMV-seropositive. Both conserved end residues are part of each CDR3. A D gene is named only where the DNA matches it firmly. Part of the rows lack a size; the others show once, few, many or a class for expanded clones.

V gene	J gene	clone size	D gene	CDR3 DNA	CDR3 protein
TRBV9	TRBJ2-7	.	.	TGTGCCAGCAGCGGGCCAGGAACGTCGGACTACGAGCAGTACTTC	CASSGPGTSDYEQYF
TRBV5-4	TRBJ1-1	few	TRBD1	TGTGCCAGCAGCTCGGGACAGCCCAACACTGAAGCTTTCTTT	CASSSGQPNTEAFF
TRBV5-1	TRBJ2-3	.	TRBD2	TGCGCCAGCAGCTTAGGCCAACTAGCGGGAGTTTCTGATACGCAGTATTTT	CASSLGQLAGVSDTQYF
TRBV6-1	TRBJ2-3	.	.	TGTGCCAGCAGTGAAGACGGGAGATGGGGAGATACGCAGTATTTT	CASSEDGRWGDTQYF
TRBV5-1	TRBJ1-4	.	TRBD1	TGCGCCAGCAGCTCCGACAGGGTTAAAGAACTGTTTTTT	CASSSDRVKELFF
TRBV27	TRBJ1-5	.	.	TGTGCCAGCAGTTTTGCGGGTAGCAATCAGCCCCAGCATTTT	CASSFAGSNQPQHF
TRBV6-1	TRBJ2-7	once	.	TGTGCCAGCAGAAGGACACAGTACGAGCAGTACTTC	CASRRTQYEQYF
TRBV7-9	TRBJ1-1	.	TRBD1	TGTGCCAGCAGCTTCCCGGGACAGGGGGTCACTGAAGCTTTCTTT	CASSFPGQGVTEAFF
TRBV28	TRBJ2-7	.	.	TGTGCCAGCAGTTCTAATCTCGTGGAGCAGTACTTC	CASSSNLVEQYF
TRBV4-1	TRBJ1-1	.	TRBD1	TGCGCCAGCAGCCAAGGAGAAAGGGGACAGGCGAACACTGAAGCTTTCTTT	CASSQGERGQANTEAFF
TRBV5-6	TRBJ2-3	few	.	TGTGCCAGCAGCTTGACCTCGGAGCGGCAAAGCACAGATACGCAGTATTTT	CASSLTSERQSTDTQYF
TRBV5-1	TRBJ1-3	.	.	TGCGCCAGCAGCTTGGGTGGAGGGGTGTCCGGAAACACCATATATTTT	CASSLGGGVSGNTIYF
TRBV11-3	TRBJ1-2	.	.	TGTGCCAGCAGCTTACCCCAGGGGAACTATGGCTACACCTTC	CASSLPQGNYGYTF
TRBV6-1	TRBJ2-7	.	TRBD1	TGTGCCAGCACCGGGACAGGGGATGCCTACGAGCAGTACTTC	CASTGTGDAYEQYF
TRBV6-1	TRBJ2-7	.	TRBD2	TGTGCCAGCAGTTGGACTAGCGGGAGTGAGCAGTACTTC	CASSWTSGSEQYF
TRBV5-1	TRBJ1-1	.	TRBD1	TGCGCCAGCAGCTCCACAGGGGTTGGGAACACTGAAGCTTTCTTT	CASSSTGVGNTEAFF
TRBV5-1	TRBJ2-1	.	.	TGCGCCAGCAGCGAGACAGCACTTTCCTACAATGAGCAGTTCTTC	CASSETALSYNEQFF
TRBV4-1	TRBJ1-5	few	TRBD1	TGCGCCAGCAGCCAAACCTCCGGGACAGATTATCAGCCCCAGCATTTT	CASSQTSGTDYQPQHF
TRBV6-5	TRBJ1-1	few	TRBD1	TGTGCCAGCAGTTACGGACAGGGCTTGAACACTGAAGCTTTCTTT	CASSYGQGLNTEAFF
TRBV7-9	TRBJ2-3	.	.	TGTGCCAGCAGCTTTCGGGAGACAGATACGCAGTATTTT	CASSFRETDTQYF
TRBV4-1	TRBJ2-2	.	TRBD2	TGCGCCAGCAGCAAAAGACTAGCGGGAGATCGGACCGGGGAGCTGTTTTTT	CASSKRLAGDRTGELFF
TRBV30	TRBJ1-1	.	.	TGTGCCTGGAGATTCTCACAGGGTGAAGCTTTCTTT	CAWRFSQGEAFF
TRBV19	TRBJ2-2	.	TRBD2	TGTGCCAGTAGTATCCGGAATAGTCTAGCGGGAGGCGGGGAGCTGTTTTTT	CASSIRNSLAGGGELFF
TRBV19	TRBJ1-1	.	.	TGTGCCAGTAGGAATCAGGGAGCGGGAGCTGAAGCTTTCTTT	CASRNQGAGAEAFF
TRBV7-9	TRBJ1-6	.	TRBD1	TGTGCCAGCAGCTTAGAAGACAGGGCAAATAATTCACCCCTCCATTTT	CASSLEDRANNSPLHF
TRBV7-3	TRBJ2-1	.	.	TGTGCCAGCAGCTTTCTAGGGAGCTCCTACAATGAGCAGTTCTTC	CASSFLGSSYNEQFF
TRBV6-5	TRBJ1-5	.	TRBD1	TGTGCCAGCAGGCCGCAGGGGGACAGTCAGCCCCAGCATTTT	CASRPQGDSQPQHF
TRBV5-1	TRBJ2-2	.	TRBD1	TGCGCCAGCAGCTTGAGGGACAGGGACGGAACCGGGGAGCTGTTTTTT	CASSLRDRDGTGELFF
TRBV5-6	TRBJ1-1	.	.	TGTGCCAGCAGCTTATCAGGGCAGGAAGCTTTCTTT	CASSLSGQEAFF
TRBV5-1	TRBJ1-5	.	TRBD1	TGCGCCCTCCCCTCCGGGACAGAAGATAGCAATCAGCCCCAGCATTTT	CALPSGTEDSNQPQHF
TRBV10-2	TRBJ1-2	.	TRBD1	TGCGCCACCCGACAGGGGGATGGCTACACCTTC	CATRQGDGYTF
TRBV6-5	TRBJ1-5	.	TRBD1	TGTGCCAGCAGTTCAACCCAGGGGGGAAGCAATCAGCCCCAGCATTTT	CASSSTQGGSNQPQHF
TRBV5-6	TRBJ1-4	.	.	TGTGCCAGCAGCTTGGGCAGGGTCGAAAAACTGTTTTTT	CASSLGRVEKLFF
TRBV7-9	TRBJ1-1	.	.	TGTGCCAGCAGCTTAGCGGCCAGGCAGAACACTGAAGCTTTCTTT	CASSLAARQNTEAFF
TRBV5-1	TRBJ2-7	.	.	TGCGCCAGCAGCCGTGACAGTTACTACGAGCAGTACTTC	CASSRDSYYEQYF
TRBV19	TRBJ1-1	few	.	TGTGCCAGTAGTATAGGGTCTACCAACACTGAAGCTTTCTTT	CASSIGSTNTEAFF
TRBV9	TRBJ2-1	.	TRBD2	TGTGCCAGCAGCTCGGGACTAGCGGGAGGGCCCTCCGATGAGCAGTTCTTC	CASSSGLAGGPSDEQFF
TRBV4-1	TRBJ2-5	.	.	TGCGCCAGCAGCCAAGAAAACAGGGAAGAGACCCAGTACTTC	CASSQENREETQYF
TRBV27	TRBJ1-1	.	TRBD1	TGTGCCAGCCATCTACAGGGGGCGAGCACTGAAGCTTTCTTT	CASHLQGASTEAFF
TRBV18	TRBJ2-2	few	TRBD2	TGTGCCAGCTCACCTAGCGGGATAAACACCGGGGAGCTGTTTTTT	CASSPSGINTGELFF
TRBV4-2	TRBJ2-3	.	.	TGTGCCAGCAGCCAAGGTACGGCAGCGGCAGATACGCAGTATTTT	CASSQGTAAADTQYF
TRBV14	TRBJ2-7	.	.	TGTGCCAGCAGCCACCTGACTAGTATTTCCTACGAGCAGTACTTC	CASSHLTSISYEQYF
TRBV6-5	TRBJ1-4	.	TRBD1	TGTGCCAGCAGTTACTCCGCGGGACAGAGATTTTTT	CASSYSAGQRFF
TRBV29-1	TRBJ1-1	.	.	TGCAGCGTTGAATTTAAGGGAGCTGTGAACACTGAAGCTTTCTTT	CSVEFKGAVNTEAFF
TRBV7-6	TRBJ1-1	.	TRBD1	TGTGCCAGCAGCCAAACCCAGACAGGGGCGGCTGGTAACACTGAAGCTTTCTTT	CASSQTQTGAAGNTEAFF
TRBV18	TRBJ2-5	once	TRBD2	TGTGCCAGCTCACGGACTAGCGGAGAAGAGACCCAGTACTTC	CASSRTSGEETQYF
TRBV29-1	TRBJ2-1	.	TRBD2	TGCAGCGTTAAAAGGGCCAGCGGGGACTATAATGAGCAGTTCTTC	CSVKRASGDYNEQFF
TRBV5-6	TRBJ2-5	.	TRBD1	TGTGCCAGCAGCTTGGTCGGGACAGGGCTAGAGACCCAGTACTTC	CASSLVGTGLETQYF
TRBV2	TRBJ2-1	.	.	TGTGCCAGCATTAGAGGGAGGTCAGGGGGCAATGAGCAGTTCTTC	CASIRGRSGGNEQFF
TRBV5-1	TRBJ2-7	once	.	TGCGCCAGCAGCTTGGGGCAGGCTGAATACGAGCAGTACTTC	CASSLGQAEYEQYF
TRBV7-6	TRBJ2-3	.	TRBD1	TGTGCCAGCAGCTGGACAGGGGGCACAGATACGCAGTATTTT	CASSWTGGTDTQYF
TRBV7-2	TRBJ1-5	.	.	TGTGCCAGCAGCCTGGACACCTTCTATCAGCCCCAGCATTTT	CASSLDTFYQPQHF
TRBV9	TRBJ2-2	.	.	TGTGCCAGCAGCCCGAGCCCCCCGGGAGTAGGTGGGGAGCTGTTTTTT	CASSPSPPGVGGELFF
TRBV9	TRBJ2-5	.	.	TGTGCCAGCAGCGTAGGCGGGCTAGCAGGAGGGGAGACCCAGTACTTC	CASSVGGLAGGETQYF